The entry below gives a single T cell receptor (beta chain) sequence along with its context. Its antigen is unknown. Additional DNA sequences in this sample encode the identical CDR3. These data are taken from a study of cytomegalovirus exposure and HLA in healthy donors. Healthy bone marrow donors supplied every sample. Primers: 60 Vbeta forward and 13 Jbeta reverse. Libraries were prepared by immunoSEQ multiplex PCR; TCRdb keeps only in-frame clonotypes and omits some of them. The sample records about 140,000 clones, 66% being singletons. This CDR3 has 15 amino acids. Per the germline V gene, CDR1 is SGDLS and CDR2 is YYNGEE. Trimming took off 0 bases at V and 1 base at J, with 9 bases between the two ends. Study results and limitations: Using a false discovery rate of 0.05, a later analysis showed that some 16,000 TCR beta sequences were associated with HLA alleles. Researchers reported that a few CMV-associated chains were confirmed in vitro as CMV antigen-specific.

This clonotype originated in a woman aged 60 to 75 in good health and CMV-seronegative. This chain uses TRBV9 with TRBJ2-3; weak D call: TRBD2 (5 bases). Specimen: PBMCs. CDR3 coding DNA: TGTGCCAGCAGCGTAGTAGCGTCCGGCACAGATACGCAGTATTTT. It is translated as CASSVVASGTDTQYF.